This TCR beta chain comes out of a study of siplizumab effects on memory and regulatory T cells. V shed 2 bases and J shed 1 base, with 5 bases lying between them. The CDR3 runs 13 residues. The V gene's germline CDR1 is SGHTA and CDR2 FQGTGA. As concerns this clone: A read error may be the cause here, since a much bigger clone is one base away.

Method: immunoSEQ multiplex PCR; TCRdb's copy keeps in-frame clones and lacks some. The repertoire holds under 100,000 clones, roughly 90% seen once, with more than 1.5% in the top ten. This clonotype originated in a human donor in good health. The chain couples TRBV7-3 to TRBJ1-1; D is undetermined. Specimen: Tregs sorted from blood. In DNA form, the CDR3 reads TGTGCCAGCAGCTTAGCAGGGAACACTGAAGCTTTCTTT. Protein product: CASSLAGNTEAFF.